The rows below give T cell receptor beta chains drawn from one sample of a study of cytomegalovirus exposure and HLA in healthy donors. The data were produced by immunoSEQ multiplex PCR, yet TCRdb's version contains in-frame clones alone and is incomplete. This sample has 150,000 to 200,000 clones, with 75% to 85% found just once. Material: PBMCs. These receptors were obtained from a woman in her 30s in good health and CMV-seropositive. Both conserved end residues are part of each CDR3. Part of the rows lack a size; the others show once, few, many or a class for expanded clones.

CDR3aa | abundance | len | j_gene | v_gene
CASILDRASNQPQHF | - | 15 | TRBJ1-5 | TRBV6-1
CASRIRGSYEQYF | - | 13 | TRBJ2-7 | TRBV10-2
CSVRDSGIYGYTF | - | 13 | TRBJ1-2 | TRBV29-1
CASSRSRTGGLVYTEAFF | - | 18 | TRBJ1-1 | TRBV27
CASSLAWGQVTYEQYF | - | 16 | TRBJ2-7 | TRBV5-5
CASRHRKGARGTEAFF | - | 16 | TRBJ1-1 | TRBV27
CASSLLAGQEGTGELFF | - | 17 | TRBJ2-2 | TRBV5-1
CASSLKGGRETQYF | - | 14 | TRBJ2-5 | TRBV11-1
CAISAVVENTEAFF | - | 14 | TRBJ1-1 | TRBV10-3
CASSLLQANTEAFF | few | 14 | TRBJ1-1 | TRBV5-1
CASSFTSGIGLGNEQFF | once | 17 | TRBJ2-1 | TRBV13
CASSADSLIQYF | - | 12 | TRBJ2-4 | TRBV5-6
CASSQGAGTSRETQYF | few | 16 | TRBJ2-5 | TRBV4-1